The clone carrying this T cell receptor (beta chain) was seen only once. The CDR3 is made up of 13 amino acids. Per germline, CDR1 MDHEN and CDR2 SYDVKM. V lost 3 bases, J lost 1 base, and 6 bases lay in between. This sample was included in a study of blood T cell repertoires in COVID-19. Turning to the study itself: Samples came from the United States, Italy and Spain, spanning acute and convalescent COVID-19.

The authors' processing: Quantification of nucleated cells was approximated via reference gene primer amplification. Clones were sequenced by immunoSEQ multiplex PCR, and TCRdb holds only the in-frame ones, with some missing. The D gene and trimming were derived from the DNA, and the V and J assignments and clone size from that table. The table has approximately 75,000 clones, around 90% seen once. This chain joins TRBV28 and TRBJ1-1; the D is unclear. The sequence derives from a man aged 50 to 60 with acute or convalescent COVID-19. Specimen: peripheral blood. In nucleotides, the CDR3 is TGTGCCAGCAGTTTGAGCGGGAACACTGAAGCTTTCTTT. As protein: CASSLSGNTEAFF. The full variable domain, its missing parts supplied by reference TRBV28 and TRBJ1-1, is DVKVTQSSRYLVKRTGEKVFLECVQDMDHENMFWYRQDPGLGLRLIYFSYDVKMKEKGDIPEGYSVSREKKERFSLILESASTNQTSMYLCASSLSGNTEAFFGQGTRLTVV.